This T cell receptor (beta chain) appears in the sequencing data of a study of cytomegalovirus exposure and HLA in healthy donors. Profiled with immunoSEQ multiplex PCR; TCRdb holds only in-frame clones, not every one. In the table there are approximately 160,000 clones, around 85% of which are singletons. The junction had 10 bases not matched to a gene; V was cut back by 5 bases and J by 4 bases. CDR1 LNHNV and CDR2 YYDKDF come from the germline V gene (reference sequence). This CDR3 region has 16 residues. The chain couples TRBV15 to TRBJ1-2, with TRBD1 matching 10 bases. Sequencing used PBMCs. This TCR came from a man younger than 40 in good health and CMV-seropositive. The CDR3 protein is CATSLEDRGGSYGYTF. For the CDR3, the DNA is TGTGCCACCAGCCTGGAGGACAGGGGGGGGTCCTATGGCTACACCTTC.